This TCR beta chain was recovered during a study of cytomegalovirus exposure and HLA in healthy donors. The wider study: Assignment to the Caucasian-associated ancestry cluster applied to around 82% of the approximately 360 genotyped donors.

The PCR was carried out with 60 Vbeta primers and 13 Jbeta primers. Assay used: immunoSEQ multiplex PCR; TCRdb lists only in-frame clones, some missing. The profile shows over 150,000 clones, 75% to 85% of them singletons. In the case of this clone: The antigen is not known.

The CDR3 contains 13 residues. V was pared by 7 bases and J by 2 bases, with 11 bases between. CDR1 and CDR2 from the germline V gene are SEHNR and FQNEAQ (reference sequence). Findings of the study overall: Trimming of TCR beta V- and J-genes showed a link, identified in a later analysis, to a missense DCLRE1C variant. 164 TCR beta chains were listed as cytomegalovirus-associated. Fewer N-insertions than the 666-donor mean were reportedly shown by an Asian-associated ancestry cluster in a later analysis.

The sequenced material came from PBMCs. This chain joins TRBV7-9 and TRBJ1-1, with unresolved D. The receptor was derived from a man aged 25 to 40 in good health and CMV-seronegative. For the CDR3, the DNA is TGTGCCAGCACCTCAACACGTAACACTGAAGCTTTCTTT. This sequence encodes CASTSTRNTEAFF. The full variable domain, rest sourced from reference TRBV7-9 and TRBJ1-1, is DTGVSQNPRHKITKRGQNVTFRCDPISEHNRLYWYRQTLGQGPEFLTYFQNEAQLEKSRLLSDRFSAERPKGSFSTLEIQRTEQGDSAMYLCASTSTRNTEAFFGQGTRLTVV.